The 23 T cell receptor beta chains presented below share a single source sample, sequenced in a study of T cells in Graves' hyperthyroidism and ophthalmopathy. RNA transcripts served as the template for amplifying TCR beta CDR3 regions. TCR CDR3 underwent first-round RT-PCR with the HTBI primer set. TCRdb reprocessed the multiplex PCR reads via MiXCR and lists one record per CDR3 protein. The sample lists nearly 600,000 distinct CDR3 sequences, 14% occurring once. Material for sequencing was blood. The receptors come from a woman under 30 with Graves' ophthalmopathy.

The V gene is TRBV20-1, the J gene TRBJ2-1, with TRBD2 matching over 16 bases. Trimming took 0 bases from V and 8 from J; bases not matched to a gene: 4. CDR3 length: 16 residues. CDR1 and CDR2 (germline): DFQATT, SNEGSKA (reference sequence). For the CDR3, the DNA is TGCAGTGCTAGAGAGGGACTAGCGGGAGGGCCTTATGAGCAGTTCTTC. Its protein is CSAREGLAGGPYEQFF.

Concerning this clonotype itself: This sequence may be a read error, since a much larger clone differs from it by one base. J is TRBJ2-7 and V is TRBV20-1; 10 bases fit TRBD2. The J call may be in error: the DNA end matches TRBJ2-1 better. CDR3 length: 13 amino acids. CDR1 is DFQATT and CDR2 is SNEGSKA in the germline V gene (reference sequence). The CDR3 here is CSARGLANYEQFF. CDR3 DNA sequence: TGCAGTGCCAGGGGACTAGCGAACTACGAGCAGTTCTTC.

This clonotype was recorded many times. This rearrangement joins TRBV3-1 to TRBJ2-1; D uncertain. Germline CDR1 is LGHDT and CDR2 is YNNKEL (reference sequence). Trimming left V 3 bases short and J 8 bases short, with 20 bases between. There are 16 residues in the CDR3. The CDR3 DNA reads TGTGCCAGCAGCCAGCCCGGAGTAACCCATGATGATGAGCAGTTCTTC. The encoded protein is CASSQPGVTHDDEQFF.

This sequence joins TRBV2 and TRBJ2-7, with D perhaps being TRBD1 or TRBD2 (7 bases each). Per germline, CDR1 SNHLY and CDR2 FYNNEI. The CDR3 has 14 residues. The ends were cut back, 6 bases at V and 1 base at J, with 13 bases in the middle. This CDR3 is CASSGGTASYEQYF. The CDR3 DNA follows: TGTGCCAGCAGCGGGGGGACAGCGTCCTACGAGCAGTACTTC.

This clonotype was seen ten or more times. The rearrangement joins TRBV18 to TRBJ1-1; perhaps TRBD1 as D (5 bases). CDR3 size: 14 residues. Germline values: CDR1 KGHSH, CDR2 LQKENI. The ends were cut back, 3 bases at V and 0 bases at J, with 8 bases in the middle. CDR3 loop: CASSPDSLNTEAFF. In DNA, the CDR3 is TGTGCCAGCTCACCCGACAGCCTGAACACTGAAGCTTTCTTT.

This clonotype was recorded many times. The chain links TRBV11-2 to TRBJ1-6; unclear D gene. The V end lost 2 bases, the J end lost 16 bases, and 15 bases lay between the germline ends. The CDR3 loop spans 13 amino acids. In germline, CDR1 is SGHAT, CDR2 FQNNGV. The CDR3 sequence is CASSLIQSPGLHF. The CDR3 region has the DNA TGTGCCAGCAGCTTAATCCAGTCTCCAGGACTCCACTTT.

The chain has TRBV18 and TRBJ2-2, with 8 bases aligning to TRBD2. Losses at the gene ends were 2 bases for V and 0 bases for J; bases not matched to a gene: 2. CDR1 and CDR2 (germline): KGHSH, LQKENI. The CDR3 consists of 16 residues. The CDR3 is CASSPAGGSNTGELFF. CDR3 coding DNA: TGTGCCAGCTCACCAGCGGGGGGCTCGAACACCGGGGAGCTGTTTTTT.

This clonotype was seen repeatedly, ten times or more. The V call is TRBV20-1, the J call TRBJ2-3; 13 positions match TRBD2. The length of the CDR3 is 15 residues. Germline-derived CDR1 and CDR2 are DFQATT and SNEGSKA (reference sequence). J was trimmed by 6 bases and V by 5 bases; bases with no gene match: 8. CDR3: CSARTSGRAFDTQYF. The DNA for the CDR3 is TGCAGTGCTCGTACTAGCGGGAGGGCCTTTGATACGCAGTATTTT.

This clonotype was seen only a few times. The rearrangement uses TRBV28 and TRBJ2-2; D uncertain. Per the germline V gene, CDR1 is MDHEN and CDR2 is SYDVKM. The CDR3 consists of 13 residues. V gave up 5 bases and J gave up 3 bases, with 7 bases separating them. CDR3 loop: CASSPMDTGELFF. The DNA of the CDR3 is TGTGCCAGCAGTCCCATGGACACCGGGGAGCTGTTTTTT.

This clonotype was seen at least ten times. The gene calls are TRBV7-9 and TRBJ2-5; D remains ambiguous. Germline lookup yields CDR1 SEHNR and CDR2 FQNEAQ (reference sequence). The CDR3 totals 13 residues. With 5 bases removed from V and 4 bases from J, the gap between germline ends came to 11 bases. The CDR3 loop is CASSPPVGETQYF. In DNA form, the CDR3 reads TGTGCCAGCAGCCCTCCCGTAGGAGAGACCCAGTACTTC.

This clonotype was detected a few times. The chain uses TRBV5-6 and TRBJ1-5; TRBD1 is a possible D gene (6 bases). The V end lost 5 bases, the J end lost 1 base, and 16 bases lay between the germline ends. This CDR3 has 16 residues. In germline, CDR1 is SGHDT, CDR2 YYEEEE. CDR3 in amino acids: CASSFYVDRSNQPQHF. The CDR3 DNA is TGTGCCAGCAGTTTCTACGTTGACAGGAGCAATCAGCCCCAGCATTTT.

Details on this clonotype: A read error may explain this, as a much larger clone is one base away. The rearrangement links TRBV30 to TRBJ1-3, with D possibly matching TRBD1 (5 bases). The length of the CDR3 is 15 residues. With 0 bases removed from V and 2 bases from J, the gap between germline ends came to 11 bases. From germline, CDR1 is GTSNPN and CDR2 SVGIG (reference sequence). This CDR3 reads CAWSVGGTPGNTIYF. CDR3 DNA: TGTGCCTGGAGTGTAGGCGGGACTCCTGGAAACACCATATATTTT.

This clonotype was counted many times. The chain joins TRBV27 to TRBJ2-7; D is possibly TRBD2 (5 bases). This CDR3 spans 13 amino acids. Trimming removed 5 bases from V and 3 bases from J, with 11 bases in between. The germline V gene has CDR1 MNHEY and CDR2 SMNVEV (reference sequence). The CDR3 sequence: CASSEFRGYEQYF. The DNA for the CDR3 is TGTGCCAGCAGTGAATTCCGGGGCTACGAGCAGTACTTC.

This clonotype has more than one count but fewer than ten. This rearrangement joins TRBV4-1 to TRBJ2-7; TRBD1 aligns across 8 bases. Germline V CDR1 and CDR2: MGHRA, YSYEKL. V shed 4 bases, J shed 6 bases, and the junction held 11 bases outside the gene matches. This CDR3 region has 15 residues. The CDR3 is CASSPSGQGFPEQYF. The CDR3 coding sequence is TGCGCCAGCAGCCCGTCCGGACAGGGTTTTCCCGAGCAGTACTTC.

J is TRBJ2-1 and V is TRBV5-1; 13 nucleotides line up with TRBD2. The V and J ends lost 4 bases and 0 bases, in that order; junction bases with no gene match: 4. The CDR3 spans 17 residues. The germline V gene encodes CDR1 SGHRS and CDR2 YFSETQ. CDR3 bases: TGCGCCAGCAGCGCTCGGACTAGCGGGAGCTCCTACAATGAGCAGTTCTTC. Its translation: CASSARTSGSSYNEQFF.

This clonotype was found a few times. The chain combines TRBV27 with TRBJ1-5; possibly TRBD1 for D (5 bases). The CDR3 runs 13 residues. From germline, CDR1 is MNHEY and CDR2 SMNVEV (reference sequence). V was pared by 5 bases and J by 11 bases, with 16 bases between. CDR3 sequence: CASSIKGTRTQHF. The CDR3 DNA reads as TGTGCCAGCAGTATTAAAGGGACTCGGACCCAGCATTTT.

The chain joins TRBV9 to TRBJ2-5; perhaps TRBD2 as D (5 bases). The CDR3 runs to 18 residues. The ends were cut back, 3 bases at V and 4 bases at J, with 25 bases in the middle. The V gene's germline CDR1 is SGDLS and CDR2 YYNGEE. CDR3 coding DNA: TGTGCCAGCAGCGCCTCGTTCCGTTTGATGGGGAGCCCAGAGACCCAGTACTTC. It specifies CASSASFRLMGSPETQYF.

There are a few counts of this clonotype. The chain is built from TRBV2 and TRBJ2-6, with D tentatively TRBD1 (6 bases). V was shortened by 10 bases and J by 2 bases, with 15 bases between the two germline ends. The CDR3 has 15 amino acids. Germline loops: CDR1 SNHLY, CDR2 FYNNEI. As DNA, the CDR3 is TGTGCCACCAGGGGCAGGGCAGCTGGGGCCAACGTCCTGACTTTC. It is translated as CATRGRAAGANVLTF.

This rearrangement joins TRBV28 to TRBJ2-1; TRBD2 aligns across 13 bases. CDR1 is MDHEN, CDR2 SYDVKM, per germline. The CDR3 covers 16 residues. J lost 9 bases, V lost 5 bases, and 10 bases had no gene match. CDR3 nucleotides: TGTGCCAGCAGTCTCTTCGGACTAGCGGGAGAAGGTGAGCAGTTCTTC. Translated, it gives CASSLFGLAGEGEQFF.

There are many counts of this clonotype. This chain uses TRBV19 with TRBJ2-2; D is perhaps TRBD1 or TRBD2 (6 bases each). Trimming took 7 bases from V and 1 from J, leaving 10 bases between them. The CDR3 runs to 14 residues. Germline V gene lookup returns CDR1 LNHDA and CDR2 SQIVND (reference sequence). Here the CDR3 reads CASKGGQNTGELFF. As DNA, the CDR3 is TGTGCCAGTAAAGGGGGGCAGAACACCGGGGAGCTGTTTTTT. The full variable domain, its missing parts supplied by reference TRBV19 and TRBJ2-2, is DGGITQSPKYLFRKEGQNVTLSCEQNLNHDAMYWYRQDPGQGLRLIYYSQIVNDFQKGDIAEGYSVSREKKESFPLTVTSAQKNPTAFYLCASKGGQNTGELFFGEGSRLTVL.

This clonotype was detected only a few times. The chain recombines TRBV19 with TRBJ2-1; tentative D call: TRBD1 (6 bases). Germline-derived CDR1 and CDR2 are LNHDA and SQIVND (reference sequence). Trimming stripped 5 bases from V and 2 bases from J, with 16 bases between. This CDR3 is built from 16 residues. CDR3 protein: CASSDSGAYTYNEQFF. In DNA, the CDR3 is TGTGCCAGTAGTGACTCAGGGGCTTATACCTACAATGAGCAGTTCTTC.

This clonotype was seen at least ten times. The chain is built from TRBV7-8 and TRBJ1-1, with 8 bases identical to TRBD1. V gave up 5 bases and J gave up 7 bases; unmatched junction bases: 9. Germline assignment: CDR1 SGHVS and CDR2 FQNEAQ. The length of the CDR3 is 14 residues. The CDR3 sequence is CASSTMTGEGEAFF. DNA of the CDR3: TGTGCCAGCAGCACTATGACAGGGGAGGGTGAAGCTTTCTTT.

This clonotype was picked up many times. The J gene is TRBJ2-7, the V gene TRBV5-1; either TRBD1 or TRBD2 may fit D (5 bases each). From germline, CDR1 is SGHRS and CDR2 YFSETQ. V lost 4 bases and J lost 9, with 11 bases in between. The CDR3 has 11 residues. CDR3 nucleotides: TGCGCCAGCAGCGATCCGGGACCGCAGTACTTC. This sequence encodes CASSDPGPQYF.